The clone carrying this T cell receptor beta chain was counted a single time. The entry originates in a study of T cell responses to AZD1222 COVID-19 vaccine. Produced via immunoSEQ multiplex PCR; TCRdb's table is partial and in-frame only. The profile shows around 120,000 clones, 75% to 90% of them singletons. Trimming left V 2 bases short and J 5 bases short, with 7 bases between. The CDR3 totals 13 residues. The specimen comprised peripheral blood, sampled on day 0 of AZD1222 vaccination. The rearrangement uses TRBV5-3 and TRBJ1-4; D remains ambiguous. TRBV5-3 is an open reading frame whose function is uncertain. This receptor was identified in an adult in good health. CDR3: CARSFDWNEKLFF. In DNA, the CDR3 is TGTGCCAGAAGCTTCGACTGGAATGAAAAACTGTTTTTT.